This T cell receptor beta chain was obtained from a study of cytomegalovirus exposure and HLA in healthy donors. Germline V CDR1 and CDR2: SGDLS, YYNGEE. This CDR3 is 16 amino acids long. The V gene lost 2 bases and the J gene lost 2 bases, with 16 bases spanning the gap. The primer mix had 60 Vbeta and 13 Jbeta primers. Clones were sequenced by immunoSEQ multiplex PCR, and TCRdb holds only the in-frame ones, with some missing. The sample lists over 150,000 clones, roughly 75% seen once, with 1% in the top ten. The chain carries TRBV9 and TRBJ1-1; D is perhaps TRBD1 (6 bases). The clonotype comes from a woman between 50 and 59 years old in good health and CMV-seropositive. The sequencing sample was made of PBMCs. This chain's CDR3 is CASSVARGVYNTEAFF. The CDR3 DNA sequence: TGTGCCAGCAGCGTGGCCAGGGGAGTGTATAACACTGAAGCTTTCTTT. Combining the CDR3 with reference TRBV9 and TRBJ1-1 gives the whole variable domain DSGVTQTPKHLITATGQRVTLRCSPRSGDLSVYWYQQSLDQGLQFLIQYYNGEERAKGNILERFSAQQFPDLHSELNLSSLELGDSALYFCASSVARGVYNTEAFFGQGTRLTVV.